This TCR beta chain was captured in a study of beta chain features in type 1 diabetes. Expressed TCRB transcripts got sequenced, as all isolated RNA was reverse transcribed. Averages around 970,000 reads characterized the stem cell-like memory T cell samples. This table comes from immunoSEQ multiplex PCR, and its TCRdb copy is limited to in-frame clones, with some not included. The data hold approximately 110,000 clones, with approximately 39% observed a single time. A CD45RO/CCR7/CD25/CD127/CD95/CD27 panel sorted naive, central memory, regulatory and stem cell-like memory CD4+ cells. Notes on this clone: What it recognizes is unknown.

Broader study findings: There was a moderate but significant shortening of TCRB CDR3s in all four CD4+ subsets of Type 1 diabetes patients. Among type 1 diabetes patients, VDJ junctions had fewer insertions and more deletions.

V was pared by 3 bases and J by 5 bases, with 8 bases of the junction left unmatched. The CDR3 is 15 residues long. Germline V CDR1 and CDR2: MDHEN, SYDVKM. What was sequenced was stem cell memory CD4+ T cells from blood. The chain has TRBV28 and TRBJ1-2, with 8 bases lining up with TRBD1. This clonotype was obtained from a woman between 18 and 30 years old in good health. CDR3 nucleotide sequence: TGTGCCAGCAGTTTCCTCCGCAGGGGGCATTATGGCTACACCTTC. Translated: CASSFLRRGHYGYTF.